This section outlines one TCR beta chain sequence together with its context. Its antigen is not identified. Here immunoSEQ multiplex PCR was the method, and the copy in TCRdb shows in-frame clones only, minus some. The sample holds fewer than 2.5 million clones, under 95% seen once. The data were taken from a study of shared clonotypes between healthy human individuals. Overall study: Each donor contributed plates that comprised three CD4 naive, three CD4 memory, two CD8 naive and one CD8 memory. Study-level points and caveats: Shared across a few donors were around 5% of the naive CD4 clonotypes. Genetic and exposure-history diversity was limited by the few donors.

This receptor was identified in a man between 18 and 29 years old in good health. Some clones in this sample may be carry-over from other donors' samples. Sequenced input: naive CD4+ T cells from PBMCs. Subset given: CD45RA+ positively selected.

DNA for the CDR3: TGTGCCAGCTGTATCTACAGTAGAGGCGAGACCCAGTACTTC. This codes for CASCIYSRGETQYF. The rearrangement uses TRBV2 and TRBJ2-5, with D uncertain. The germline V gene has CDR1 SNHLY and CDR2 FYNNEI. This CDR3 has 14 residues. V was shortened by 8 bases and J by 5 bases, with 18 bases between the two germline ends.